Listed below are T cell receptor beta chains from one sample, sequenced in a study of graft-versus-host responses after intestinal transplantation. Profiling relied on immunoSEQ multiplex PCR, and the TCRdb table lists in-frame clones only, not all of them. The sample gives some 9,900 clones, nearly 95% of which show up once; 3.6% is in the top ten. Sequencing used PBMCs, obtained around 44 days after intestinal transplantation. Every receptor here comes from a human patient who received an intestinal transplant, so some T cells may come from the graft donor. Each CDR3 is given with its conserved first and last residue. Fields, in order: D gene, J gene, clone size, V gene, CDR3 protein, CDR3 DNA. D genes are given only for firm matches. Some rows mark clone size as missing; the rest say once, few, many or name a class of expanded clone.

d_call: NA
j_call: TRBJ1-6
clone_size: NA
v_call: TRBV6-4
cdr3_aa: CASSASLNSPLHF
cdr3_nt: TGTGCCAGCAGTGCCTCCCTTAATTCACCCCTCCACTTT

d_call: TRBD1
j_call: TRBJ2-3
clone_size: NA
v_call: TRBV4-1
cdr3_aa: CASSQAWDSSSTDTQYF
cdr3_nt: TGCGCCAGCAGCCAAGCGTGGGACAGCTCTAGCACAGATACGCAGTATTTT

d_call: TRBD1
j_call: TRBJ1-5
clone_size: NA
v_call: TRBV19
cdr3_aa: CASSPLRQGGSNQPQHF
cdr3_nt: TGTGCCAGTAGTCCCCTCCGACAGGGCGGGAGCAATCAGCCCCAGCATTTT

d_call: NA
j_call: TRBJ2-1
clone_size: NA
v_call: TRBV6-5
cdr3_aa: CASSFRTDLYNEQFF
cdr3_nt: TGTGCCAGCAGTTTCCGGACGGACCTCTACAATGAGCAGTTCTTC

d_call: NA
j_call: TRBJ1-3
clone_size: once
v_call: TRBV6-1
cdr3_aa: CASSEAGDAGNTIYF
cdr3_nt: TGTGCCAGCAGTGAAGCCGGGGACGCTGGAAACACCATATATTTT

d_call: NA
j_call: TRBJ1-5
clone_size: NA
v_call: TRBV6-1
cdr3_aa: CASSDGQFSNQPQHF
cdr3_nt: TGTGCCAGCAGTGATGGGCAGTTTAGCAATCAGCCCCAGCATTTT

d_call: NA
j_call: TRBJ1-6
clone_size: NA
v_call: TRBV7-9
cdr3_aa: CASSGRDSPLHF
cdr3_nt: TGTGCCAGCAGCGGGCGGGATTCACCCCTCCACTTT

d_call: NA
j_call: TRBJ2-7
clone_size: NA
v_call: TRBV10-2
cdr3_aa: CASSERGKGYEQYF
cdr3_nt: TGCGCCAGCAGTGAGAGGGGGAAAGGCTACGAGCAGTACTTC

d_call: NA
j_call: TRBJ2-1
clone_size: NA
v_call: TRBV6-6
cdr3_aa: CASSYSKRGNEQFF
cdr3_nt: TGTGCCAGCAGTTACTCTAAGAGGGGCAATGAGCAGTTCTTC

d_call: TRBD1
j_call: TRBJ1-2
clone_size: NA
v_call: TRBV13
cdr3_aa: CASSSGQGAPIYGYTF
cdr3_nt: TGTGCCAGCAGCTCCGGACAGGGGGCCCCAATCTATGGCTACACCTTC

d_call: NA
j_call: TRBJ2-1
clone_size: NA
v_call: TRBV10-3
cdr3_aa: CAIRDSQGKFF
cdr3_nt: TGTGCCATCAGGGACTCCCAGGGGAAGTTCTTC

d_call: NA
j_call: TRBJ1-1
clone_size: NA
v_call: TRBV7-9
cdr3_aa: CASSPGWGDISWREAFF
cdr3_nt: TGTGCCAGCAGCCCTGGCTGGGGGGACATAAGTTGGCGGGAAGCTTTCTTT

d_call: NA
j_call: TRBJ1-2
clone_size: once
v_call: TRBV14
cdr3_aa: CASSLRDLGGYTF
cdr3_nt: TGTGCCAGCAGCCTTAGGGACCTGGGGGGCTACACCTTC

d_call: TRBD2
j_call: TRBJ2-5
clone_size: NA
v_call: TRBV9
cdr3_aa: CASSGGGPGETQYF
cdr3_nt: TGTGCCAGCAGCGGCGGGGGGCCGGGGGAGACCCAGTACTTC

d_call: NA
j_call: TRBJ1-1
clone_size: NA
v_call: TRBV7-3
cdr3_aa: CASSLDGLNTEAFF
cdr3_nt: TGTGCCAGCAGCTTAGACGGCCTGAACACTGAAGCTTTCTTT

d_call: NA
j_call: TRBJ1-1
clone_size: NA
v_call: TRBV29-1
cdr3_aa: CSVGRRGPERLGDTEAFF
cdr3_nt: TGCAGCGTCGGACGGAGGGGCCCAGAACGATTGGGGGACACTGAAGCTTTCTTT

d_call: NA
j_call: TRBJ1-1
clone_size: NA
v_call: TRBV7-6
cdr3_aa: CASSPGSYTEAFF
cdr3_nt: TGTGCCAGCAGCCCAGGGAGTTACACTGAAGCTTTCTTT